These 32 T cell receptor beta chains originate from one sample sequenced in a study of T cell responses to AZD1222 COVID-19 vaccine. Only in-frame clones appear in the TCRdb table, and some are missing; sequencing was by immunoSEQ multiplex PCR. The sample gives approximately 150,000 clones, 94% of which show up once; roughly 5.6% is in the top ten. The starting material was peripheral blood, obtained 28 days after the second AZD1222 dose. The receptors come from an adult who received the AZD1222 COVID-19 vaccine.

This chain uses TRBV5-1 with TRBJ1-2, with TRBD1 as a possible D gene (5 bases). Looked up from germline, CDR1 is SGHRS and CDR2 is YFSETQ. V was clipped by 0 bases and J by 0 bases, with 12 bases between them. This CDR3 has 16 amino acids. Written as DNA, the CDR3 is TGCGCCAGCAGCTTGGCCACCGGGGCCGCTAACTATGGCTACACCTTC. As protein: CASSLATGAANYGYTF.

The chain has TRBV19 and TRBJ1-1; 7 bases align to TRBD1. CDR1 LNHDA and CDR2 SQIVND come from the germline V gene (reference sequence). V was clipped by 4 bases and J by 7 bases; unmatched bases: 12. The CDR3 totals 15 residues. The CDR3, as DNA: TGTGCCAGTAGTACCGTTTTAAGGAGGGGGCATGAAGCTTTCTTT. Protein sequence: CASSTVLRRGHEAFF.

The chain carries TRBV10-2 and TRBJ1-5; weak D call: TRBD1 (5 bases). The germline V and J ends were trimmed by 7 bases and 6 bases, with 16 bases remaining between them. The CDR3 is 14 amino acids. The germline V gene has CDR1 WSHSY and CDR2 SAAADI. The CDR3 DNA follows: TGCGCCAGCAATCAGGGTCGGGAGGTTCAGCCCCAGCATTTT. Translation gives CASNQGREVQPQHF.

In nucleotides, the CDR3 is TGCGCCAGCAGCTTGGCCGGGCGAGGGACAGATACGCAGTATTTT. This sequence encodes CASSLAGRGTDTQYF. The rearrangement joins TRBV5-1 to TRBJ2-3; perhaps TRBD2 as D (5 bases). The CDR3 totals 15 residues. Germline V lookup: CDR1 SGHRS, CDR2 YFSETQ. Between the trimmed V and J ends, which lost 0 bases and 3 bases, there was a span of 11 bases.

This chain connects TRBV5-5 to TRBJ2-1; 10 nucleotides match TRBD2. The germline V gene has CDR1 SGHKS and CDR2 YYEKEE (reference sequence). V lost 0 bases to trimming and J lost 4 bases; unmatched junction nucleotides: 1. The CDR3 runs 15 residues. The CDR3 DNA reads as TGTGCCAGCAGCTTGGGACTAGCGGGTTACAATGAGCAGTTCTTC. Translating gives CASSLGLAGYNEQFF.

This clone was detected only once. The genes are TRBV2 and TRBJ2-1, with 11 bases identical to TRBD2. The trim removed 3 bases at V and 1 base at J, leaving 14 bases unmatched. Germline lookup yields CDR1 SNHLY and CDR2 FYNNEI. The CDR3 has 20 amino acids. CDR3 sequence (DNA): TGTGCCAGCAGTGATTCTGGACTAGCGGGTCGGAGTACATCCTACAATGAGCAGTTCTTC. Translated, it gives CASSDSGLAGRSTSYNEQFF. Combining the CDR3 with reference TRBV2 and TRBJ2-1 gives the whole variable domain EPEVTQTPSHQVTQMGQEVILRCVPISNHLYFYWYRQILGQKVEFLVSFYNNEISEKSEIFDDQFSVERPDGSNFTLKIRSTKLEDSAMYFCASSDSGLAGRSTSYNEQFFGPGTRLTVL.

This clone was found a few times. The chain uses TRBV9 and TRBJ2-7; tentative D call: TRBD1 (5 bases). V was shortened by 2 bases and J by 6 bases, with 15 bases between the two germline ends. The germline gives CDR1 SGDLS, CDR2 YYNGEE. The CDR3 loop spans 14 amino acids. In DNA, the CDR3 is TGTGCCAGCAGCGTCTCCCCATTAGGGGCCGAGCAGTACTTC. This encodes CASSVSPLGAEQYF.

This chain links TRBV12-5 with TRBJ2-1; TRBD2 aligns across 7 bases. The CDR3 runs 12 residues. V was pared by 4 bases and J by 7 bases, with 1 base of the junction left unmatched. Germline CDR1 LGHNT, CDR2 FRNRAP. In DNA form, the CDR3 reads TGTGCTAGTGGTTCGCGGGGGAATGAGCAGTTCTTC. Protein sequence: CASGSRGNEQFF.

V gene TRBV11-2 combines with J gene TRBJ2-2; TRBD1 is a possible D gene (6 bases). The CDR3 has 16 residues. The V gene lost 3 bases and the J gene lost 4 bases, with 15 bases spanning the gap. Germline CDR1 reads SGHAT; CDR2 reads FQNNGV. The CDR3 region is CASSFPRQVITGELFF. In DNA form, the CDR3 reads TGTGCCAGCAGCTTTCCTCGACAGGTGATCACCGGGGAGCTGTTTTTT.

A single count supports this clone. The CDR3 DNA reads TGTGCCAGCAGCTTTACGCGTGGGAATTCACCCCTCCACTTT. Protein sequence: CASSFTRGNSPLHF. This chain uses TRBV11-2 with TRBJ1-6; D gene uncertain. Germline V gene data show CDR1 as SGHAT and CDR2 as FQNNGV. V was cut by 3 bases and J by 7 bases, with 10 bases left in between. This CDR3 has 14 residues.

This clone is a singleton in its sample. A read error may produce the germline difference seen at one junction end. The CDR3 DNA is TGTGCCAGCAGACAAGGCAATCAGCCCCAGCATTTT. This sequence encodes CASRQGNQPQHF. V and J are TRBV3-1 (or the pseudogene TRBV3-2) and TRBJ1-5; D ambiguous. From germline, CDR1 is LGHDT and CDR2 YNNKEL (reference sequence). The CDR3 contains 12 residues.

The V and J genes are TRBV6-6 and TRBJ2-1, with 11 bases matching TRBD2. The CDR3 extends over 13 amino acids. The germline V gene encodes CDR1 MNHNY and CDR2 SVGAGI (reference sequence). The V segment lost 6 bases and the J segment 8 bases; nucleotides outside the gene matches: 3. The CDR3: CASRLAGVDEQFF. The DNA of the CDR3 is TGTGCCAGCAGACTAGCGGGAGTGGATGAGCAGTTCTTC.

The sample holds one count of this clone. The chain links TRBV3-1 (or the pseudogene TRBV3-2) to TRBJ2-7; D tentatively fits TRBD1 or TRBD2 (6 bases each). CDR3 length: 13 amino acids. The germline gives CDR1 LGHDT, CDR2 YNNKEL (reference sequence). Trimming took 0 bases from V and 6 from J, leaving 9 bases between them. CDR3 sequence (DNA): TGTGCCAGCAGCCAAGATAGGGGGGTCGAGCAGTACTTC. Its protein is CASSQDRGVEQYF.

V gene TRBV7-9 combines with J gene TRBJ2-7; TRBD2 is a possible D gene (6 bases). Germline CDR1 reads SEHNR; CDR2 reads FQNEAQ (reference sequence). Trimming left V 5 bases short and J 1 base short, with 18 bases between. The CDR3 spans 16 residues. The CDR3: CASSPPVGGLSYEQYF. DNA for the CDR3: TGTGCCAGCAGCCCCCCCGTGGGAGGCCTTTCCTACGAGCAGTACTTC.

This chain's CDR3 is CASSSGTVLYNEQFF. The CDR3 DNA reads as TGTGCCAGCAGTTCCGGGACAGTCCTCTACAATGAGCAGTTCTTC. The rearrangement uses TRBV6-5 and TRBJ2-1, with TRBD1 identical over 7 bases. This CDR3 is 15 amino acids long. J lost 3 bases, V lost 4 bases, and 6 bases had no gene match. Germline V gives CDR1 MNHEY, CDR2 SVGAGI.

The V call is TRBV2, the J call TRBJ1-2; a possible D gene is TRBD1 (6 bases). The length of the CDR3 is 18 residues. Per germline, CDR1 SNHLY and CDR2 FYNNEI. V was trimmed by 0 bases and J by 0 bases, leaving 17 bases between them. CDR3 sequence reads: CASSEALRGGATNYGYTF. The CDR3 nucleotides are TGTGCCAGCAGTGAAGCGCTTCGGGGGGGCGCGACTAACTATGGCTACACCTTC.

The rearrangement uses TRBV12-3 or TRBV12-4 and TRBJ2-7, with D possibly being TRBD2 (6 bases). This CDR3 comprises 13 residues. V was pared by 7 bases and J by 0 bases, with 10 bases between. The CDR3 spells CASTWRASYEQYF. CDR3 nucleotides: TGTGCCAGCACCTGGAGGGCCTCCTACGAGCAGTACTTC.

The J gene is TRBJ1-4, the V gene TRBV9; TRBD1 matches 10 bases. From germline, CDR1 is SGDLS and CDR2 YYNGEE. Trimming took 5 bases from V and 3 from J; bases not matched to a gene: 7. This CDR3 is 16 amino acids long. This chain's CDR3 is CASSTGTGVANEKLFF. The CDR3 region has the DNA TGTGCCAGCAGTACCGGGACAGGGGTTGCTAATGAAAAACTGTTTTTT. Supplemented by reference TRBV9 and TRBJ1-4, the full variable domain reads DSGVTQTPKHLITATGQRVTLRCSPRSGDLSVYWYQQSLDQGLQFLIQYYNGEERAKGNILERFSAQQFPDLHSELNLSSLELGDSALYFCASSTGTGVANEKLFFGSGTQLSVL.

The chain carries TRBV6-6 and TRBJ2-3; 10 bases match TRBD2. The CDR3 loop spans 13 amino acids. Germline-derived CDR1 and CDR2 are MNHNY and SVGAGI (reference sequence). Here the CDR3 DNA reads TGTGCTAGCGGGAGGCAGCTGCAAGATACGCAGTATTTT. It yields the protein CASGRQLQDTQYF.

The genes are TRBV6-5 and TRBJ1-5; 7 bases match TRBD1. This CDR3 has 15 amino acids. V was pared by 6 bases and J by 0 bases, with 5 bases of the junction left unmatched. CDR1 MNHEY and CDR2 SVGAGI come from the germline V gene. CDR3: CASSQQGYSNQPQHF. In DNA, the CDR3 is TGTGCCAGCAGCCAACAGGGGTATAGCAATCAGCCCCAGCATTTT.

This chain connects TRBV3-1 (or the pseudogene TRBV3-2) to TRBJ2-3, with a tentative D call TRBD2 (5 bases). The CDR3 sequence is 18 residues long. V was clipped by 0 bases and J by 8 bases, with 24 bases between them. The germline CDR1 and CDR2 sequences are LGHDT and YNNKEL (reference sequence). The DNA for the CDR3 is TGTGCCAGCAGCCAAGACCACCTAGGGAGCCAGTCCCGGCTTACGCAGTATTTT. Protein sequence: CASSQDHLGSQSRLTQYF.

The CDR3 is CASSRTGISGNEKLFF. The CDR3 DNA sequence: TGTGCCAGCAGCAGGACAGGGATCAGTGGTAATGAAAAACTGTTTTTT. The J gene is TRBJ1-4, the V gene TRBV7-2, with TRBD1 matching over 8 bases. This CDR3 has 16 amino acids. Germline V CDR1 and CDR2: SGHTA, FQGNSA. Germline trimming cut 5 bases from V and 4 bases from J; bases unmatched to any gene: 9. Variable domain in full (rest from reference TRBV7-2 and TRBJ1-4): GAGVSQSPSNKVTEKGKDVELRCDPISGHTALYWYRQSLGQGLEFLIYFQGNSAPDKSGLPSDRFSAERTGGSVSTLTIQRTQQEDSAVYLCASSRTGISGNEKLFFGSGTQLSVL.

V and J are TRBV5-4 and TRBJ1-2; 7 bases line up with TRBD1. V dropped 3 bases and J dropped 4; count of bases not matched to a gene: 3. Germline V gene sequence: CDR1 SGHNT, CDR2 YYREEE (reference sequence). The CDR3 consists of 13 residues. CDR3 sequence (DNA): TGTGCCAGCAGCTCAGGGGGGATCTATGGCTACACCTTC. This sequence encodes CASSSGGIYGYTF.

The chain uses TRBV10-3 and TRBJ2-1; 8 bases map to TRBD2. Trimming removed 3 bases from V and 10 bases from J; junction bases left unmatched: 14. The length of the CDR3 is 16 residues. The germline V gene encodes CDR1 ENHRY and CDR2 SYGVKD. In DNA form, the CDR3 reads TGTGCCATCAGTGACCCCCTTCAGCGTAGCGGGGCCGAGCAGTTCTTC. It codes for CAISDPLQRSGAEQFF.

The gene calls are TRBV28 and TRBJ2-5; 7 positions agree with TRBD2. CDR3 length: 14 amino acids. The germline V gene encodes CDR1 MDHEN and CDR2 SYDVKM. V lost 4 bases and J lost 2; bases outside the gene matches: 4. CDR3 loop: CASSSPGGQETQYF. CDR3 coding DNA: TGTGCCAGCAGTTCTCCGGGGGGACAAGAGACCCAGTACTTC. Full variable domain (missing parts from reference TRBV28 and TRBJ2-5): DVKVTQSSRYLVKRTGEKVFLECVQDMDHENMFWYRQDPGLGLRLIYFSYDVKMKEKGDIPEGYSVSREKKERFSLILESASTNQTSMYLCASSSPGGQETQYFGPGTRLLVL.

The rearrangement joins TRBV4-1 to TRBJ1-1; no definite D call. The CDR3 is 11 residues long. Germline lookup yields CDR1 MGHRA and CDR2 YSYEKL. The V end lost 1 base, the J end lost 11 bases, and 8 bases lay between the germline ends. The CDR3 sequence: CASSQASTAFF. The CDR3 nucleotides are TGCGCCAGCAGCCAAGCCTCCACTGCTTTCTTT.

This sequence joins TRBV6-1 and TRBJ2-4; the match to TRBD1 covers 9 bases. There are 15 residues in the CDR3. Trimming at V came to 2 bases and at J to 8 bases, leaving 7 bases not matched to a gene. Germline V gene sequence: CDR1 MNHNS, CDR2 SASEGT. In DNA, the CDR3 is TGTGCCAGCAGTGAACGGGACAGGGTATGGGACATTCAGTACTTC. This sequence encodes CASSERDRVWDIQYF.

The chain has TRBV2 and TRBJ2-1, with TRBD2 matching 8 bases. CDR3 length: 17 residues. CDR1 SNHLY and CDR2 FYNNEI come from the germline V gene. The V segment lost 1 base and the J segment 6 bases; nucleotides outside the gene matches: 11. The CDR3 loop is CASSEESVREGGNEQFF. CDR3 nucleotide sequence: TGTGCCAGCAGTGAAGAGAGTGTCCGGGAGGGTGGCAATGAGCAGTTCTTC.

The V call is TRBV12-5, the J call TRBJ2-1; TRBD2 matches 8 bases. The germline CDR1 and CDR2 sequences are LGHNT and FRNRAP. The CDR3 is 18 amino acids. Trimming took 0 bases from V and 8 from J; bases not matched to a gene: 15. Here the CDR3 reads CASGLVRSGTSLIDEQFF. The CDR3 nucleotides read TGTGCTAGTGGTTTGGTCCGTTCCGGGACTAGTCTGATCGATGAGCAGTTCTTC.

This chain's CDR3 is CASSIGRITDTQYF. In DNA form, the CDR3 reads TGTGCCAGTAGTATTGGCCGGATCACAGATACGCAGTATTTT. The chain employs TRBV19 and TRBJ2-3; D unclear. V was trimmed by 3 bases and J by 2 bases, leaving 9 bases between them. CDR1 and CDR2 (germline): LNHDA, SQIVND (reference sequence). The CDR3 covers 14 residues.

This chain joins TRBV15 and TRBJ1-6; 11 nucleotides line up with TRBD1. CDR3 size: 18 residues. The J segment lost 7 bases and the V segment lost 3 bases, leaving 11 bases of the junction unmatched. Per germline, CDR1 LNHNV and CDR2 YYDKDF (reference sequence). The CDR3 loop reads CATSSHRDRGLRNSPLHF. Here the CDR3 DNA reads TGTGCCACCAGCAGCCATCGGGACAGGGGGTTAAGAAATTCACCCCTCCACTTT.

The chain recombines TRBV28 with TRBJ2-7; D ambiguous. CDR1 is MDHEN, CDR2 SYDVKM, per germline. Trimming stripped 8 bases from V and 1 base from J, with 18 bases between. The CDR3 is 15 amino acids. CDR3 bases: TGTGCCAGCGTATCGGCCGGAGAGAATTCCTACGAGCAGTACTTC. It yields the protein CASVSAGENSYEQYF. The variable domain in full, with the rest retrieved from reference TRBV28 and TRBJ2-7, is DVKVTQSSRYLVKRTGEKVFLECVQDMDHENMFWYRQDPGLGLRLIYFSYDVKMKEKGDIPEGYSVSREKKERFSLILESASTNQTSMYLCASVSAGENSYEQYFGPGTRLTVT.